Listed below are T cell receptor beta chains from one sample, sequenced in a study of read filtering for tumor transcriptome and immune sequencing. TCRdb processed the reads anew with MiXCR; each CDR3 protein has one entry. This sample has about 46,000 distinct CDR3 sequences, with about 20% found just once. Sequencing was done on a sample of a population of CD138-negative cells sorted from bone marrow. The origin of the receptors is a donor at least 40 years old with multiple myeloma. CDR3s include the opening cysteine and the closing phenylalanine or tryptophan. D genes are given only for firm matches.

-	15	TRBV20-1	CSAKERTANTGELFF
TRBD2	17	TRBV3-1	CASSQVAGEGAKNIQYF
-	15	TRBV6-6	CASSPPGVPGNTIYF
TRBD1	17	TRBV7-2	CASSLDPPGTGRDTQYF
TRBD2	14	TRBV6-5	CASSGLAGLNEQYF
TRBD1	17	TRBV9	CASSSPRDSANTGELFF
TRBD1	14	TRBV12-3/TRBV12-4	CASRTGTGESPLHF
-	13	TRBV27	CASSPLLGNEQFF
-	13	TRBV7-9	CASSLVGKAEAFF
-	11	TRBV7-9	CASSNYDTQYF
-	13	TRBV20-1	CSASLTSRNEQFF
TRBD2	14	TRBV4-3	CASSRLAGGHEQYF
TRBD2	15	TRBV7-8	CASSWLAGGQETQYF
-	15	TRBV7-6	CASSSGDGAYNEQFF
TRBD1	13	TRBV19	CASSPGQGFEQYF
TRBD2	16	TRBV6-5	CASSYSSLAGGHEQFF
-	14	TRBV12-3/TRBV12-4	CASSLAGAGDTQYF
-	16	TRBV24-1	CATQDGSTQGTDTQYF
-	14	TRBV14	CASSQRLLTGELFF
-	13	TRBV20-1	CSAGGGLTGELSF
-	17	TRBV28	CASSLEGGGGPEETQYF
TRBD2	15	TRBV3-1	CASSLRTSGISEQFF
-	14	TRBV6-2/TRBV6-3	CASTRLYRTDTQYF
-	14	TRBV7-2	CASSLAQGRTEASF
-	13	TRBV18	CASSPDREETQYF
-	16	TRBV12-3/TRBV12-4	CARSTNAGAGNTEAFF
-	14	TRBV18	CASSPGQQNTEAFF
TRBD1	16	TRBV28	CASSQPGQGFNSPLHF
-	12	TRBV2	CASSQARETQYF
-	13	TRBV12-3/TRBV12-4	CASSLNTEYGYTF
TRBD1	17	TRBV23-1	CASIRQGALNSGNTIYF
TRBD2	18	TRBV6-2/TRBV6-3	CASSYRTGLAGENNEQFF
TRBD1	17	TRBV3-1	CASSFIQGAKSYNEQFF
-	16	TRBV13	CASSFMGGTNTGELFF
-	15	TRBV6-1	CASSESSTGRSSYTF
-	13	TRBV28	CASSWTARGEQFF
-	16	TRBV7-9	CASSLLRLTSKETQYF
TRBD2	15	TRBV4-2	CASSQLGLAGDTQYF
-	13	TRBV28	CASAPGSSYEQYF
-	16	TRBV5-6	CASSLFQYQVNTEAFF